This T cell receptor (beta chain) was captured in a study of Ad26.COV2.S vaccination and SARS-CoV-2 variants (dated by TCRdb to about 2021). Concerning the study at large: Vaccine-arm donors were drawn from COV1001, a multicentre, randomized, double-blind, placebo-controlled phase I-IIa trial of Ad26.COV2.S in healthy adults. Dosing of Ad26.COV2.S was intramuscular, at either 5x10^10 or 1x10^11 viral particles, delivered as one shot or as two shots spaced 56 days apart. TCRbeta repertoire sequencing served as the tool for gauging how specific and how broad the SARS-CoV-2-reactive T cell receptors were following Ad26.COV2.S vaccination. The TCR-sequenced set comprised approximately 32 samples: some 19 Ad26.COV2.S vaccine recipients, 5 placebo recipients and 8 SARS-CoV-2 convalescent individuals. Trial participants were randomized into five groups of five, in which low-dose or high-dose Ad26.COV2.S was given once or twice, or placebo was given on both occasions. Blinding of investigators to trial group allocation was maintained during experiments and outcome assessment.

Taken with the paper, the label for treatment or condition translates to: 15 to 20 received Ad26.COV2.S at low or high dose, single or two shots; roughly five received placebo; per-sample allocation not given. For vaccine and placebo recipients, repertoires were sequenced using samples collected on day 63 after the first injection. Between 29 July and 7 August 2020, Cohort 1b enrolled about 27 adults aged 18-55 years at one site in Boston, USA. As a vaccine, Ad26.COV2.S was a replication-incompetent adenovirus type 26 vector that expressed a prefusion-stabilized SARS-CoV-2 spike protein derived from the original Wuhan strain. Here is what the overall study found, with its caveats: The study lacked the statistical power to compare responses across vaccine doses or regimens. Comparable non-spike TCR breadth was observed between vaccine and placebo recipients, consistent with only spike being contained in the vaccine. After vaccination, spike-specific CD8+ and CD4+ T cell responses were reported to show substantial breadth. Ad26.COV2.S recipients had higher spike-specific TCR breadth than placebo recipients (P = 0.0014). According to the authors, total T cell responses may have been underestimated by the TCR breadth and depth analyses.

The immunoSEQ Assay was used to sequence TCRbeta CDR3 regions. After extraction, genomic DNA underwent amplification by bias-controlled multiplex PCR, followed by high-throughput sequencing. In the authors' own workflow: Collapsing and filtering of sequences were performed to quantify the absolute abundance of each unique TCRbeta CDR3 region. T cell fraction was estimated by normalization of TCRbeta template counts to usable DNA, with usable DNA being measured through amplification of reference genes present in all nucleated cells. Repertoire TCRs were annotated as SARS-CoV-2-specific by exact matching of V gene, CDR3 amino acid sequence and J gene to a known reactive TCR set. The reference SARS-CoV-2 TCR set was obtained from MIRA and was filtered for enrichment in COVID-19-positive ImmuneCODE repertoires, whereby public or cross-reactive TCRs were removed. Using the MIRA antigens, annotated TCRs were further analysed by specific ORF or by position within an ORF. Breadth was defined as the number of annotated unique rearrangements divided by the total number of unique productive rearrangements, and depth was defined as the summed frequency of the annotated unique rearrangements. TCR breadth was compared between groups using two-sided Wilcoxon rank-sum tests. TCRdb obtained this table from immuneACCESS and retained in-frame rearrangements with V and J assigned. These tables miss some clones; where compared with another copy, unresolved V genes account for less than half of the shortfall, and the remainder is unexplained. V, J and clone size derive from that table, while D and trimming were established from the DNA sequence. The sample table holds 240,000 or so clones, of which 70% to 90% were seen once. The top ten clonotypes cover around 10% of the sample.

This clone was recorded once. Its antigen is still unknown. No base quality values were provided; no much bigger clone lies one nucleotide off. V lost 4 bases and J lost 3 bases; the stretch between them is 19 bases long. The CDR3 goes from the cysteine to the phenylalanine over 17 residues. Only the CDR3 DNA is retained, 51 bases long and in frame from the first base. Looking up the germline V gene yields CDR1 MDHEN and CDR2 SYDVKM. The sequence links TRBV28 to TRBJ2-1; the D assignment is uncertain and may be TRBD1 or TRBD2, with 5 bases supporting each. The sample was peripheral blood, taken in a trial of Ad26.COV2.S vaccine versus placebo. The TCR was taken from a person between 18 and 60 years old who received the Ad26.COV2.S COVID-19 vaccine or a placebo. The DNA sequence reads TGTGCCAGCAGTTATATATTAGGTACAGGACTCTACAATGAGCAGTTCTTC. Translated, this gives CASSYILGTGLYNEQFF.